These 12 T cell receptor beta chains originate from one sample sequenced in a study of cytomegalovirus exposure and HLA in healthy donors. Vbeta (60) and Jbeta (13) primers were used in the PCR. Here immunoSEQ multiplex PCR was the method, and the copy in TCRdb shows in-frame clones only, minus some. The repertoire holds around 120,000 clones, with under 90% as singletons. The sample was PBMCs. These receptors were collected from a woman aged 35 to 49 in good health and CMV-seronegative.

A word on this clone: Other DNA sequences within the sample encode an identical CDR3. The chain carries TRBV19 and TRBJ2-7; a weak D match, TRBD1 (5 bases). Trimming pared 2 bases from V and 4 bases from J, leaving 9 bases between. Germline CDR1 LNHDA, CDR2 SQIVND (reference sequence). The CDR3 length is 13 residues. CDR3 nucleotide sequence: TGTGCCAGTAGTATACGGCAGGGTTACGAGCAGTACTTC. Its translation is CASSIRQGYEQYF.

The rearrangement uses TRBV4-1 and TRBJ2-5; tentative D call: TRBD1 (6 bases). CDR1 is MGHRA and CDR2 is YSYEKL in the germline V gene. Trimming took off 4 bases at V and 2 bases at J, with 17 bases between the two ends. CDR3 size: 16 residues. In nucleotides, the CDR3 is TGCGCCAGCAGCCGTAACAGGGACCTGGGGCAAGAGACCCAGTACTTC. This encodes CASSRNRDLGQETQYF.

The rearrangement links TRBV4-2 to TRBJ1-3, with 7 nucleotides matching TRBD1. The CDR3 runs 16 residues. Germline V gives CDR1 LGHNA, CDR2 YNFKEQ. J was trimmed by 0 bases and V by 2 bases; bases with no gene match: 4. CDR3 DNA: TGTGCCAGCAGCCAATTTGACAGGGACTCTGGAAACACCATATATTTT. It translates to CASSQFDRDSGNTIYF.

The V call is TRBV28, the J call TRBJ1-2; a possible D gene is TRBD1 (5 bases). V lost 6 bases, J lost 0 bases, and 11 bases lay in between. The CDR3 totals 14 residues. Germline values: CDR1 MDHEN, CDR2 SYDVKM. CDR3: CASRTPGPNYGYTF. The CDR3 DNA is TGTGCCAGCAGGACTCCAGGGCCTAACTATGGCTACACCTTC.

The chain is built from TRBV6-5 and TRBJ2-7, with D possibly matching TRBD1 (6 bases). This CDR3 is 12 amino acids long. In germline, CDR1 is MNHEY, CDR2 SVGAGI. Trimming removed 6 bases from V and 6 bases from J, with 12 bases in between. In nucleotides, the CDR3 is TGTGCCAGCAGCCCGGACAGAAGCGAGCAGTACTTC. It specifies CASSPDRSEQYF.

The CDR3 DNA is TGCGCCAGCAGCCAAGATACGACGGGTTACGAGCAGTACTTC. It specifies CASSQDTTGYEQYF. The V gene is TRBV4-1, the J gene TRBJ2-7, with D hard to call. Germline CDR1 reads MGHRA; CDR2 reads YSYEKL. V gave up 0 bases and J gave up 4 bases, with 10 bases separating them. The CDR3 sequence is 14 residues long.

This clone was counted once. This chain joins TRBV9 and TRBJ2-3, with D possibly being TRBD2 (5 bases). This CDR3 is built from 14 residues. The ends were cut back, 0 bases at V and 4 bases at J, with 9 bases in the middle. Germline V gene sequence: CDR1 SGDLS, CDR2 YYNGEE. CDR3 DNA sequence: TGTGCCAGCAGCGTAGCGATGGGAGCAGATACGCAGTATTTT. Protein: CASSVAMGADTQYF.

The V gene is TRBV13, the J gene TRBJ1-2; no reliable D call. V dropped 5 bases and J dropped 8 bases, with 15 bases sitting between them. In germline, CDR1 is PRHDT, CDR2 FYEKMQ (reference sequence). The CDR3 consists of 13 residues. The CDR3 spells CASSPAWGEGYTF. The CDR3 nucleotides read TGTGCCAGCAGCCCCGCCTGGGGAGAGGGCTACACCTTC.

The chain uses TRBV4-3 and TRBJ2-5; 7 bases agree with TRBD1. The J call may be incorrect, as the DNA end agrees better with TRBJ2-7. The CDR3 has 17 residues. The germline CDR1 and CDR2 sequences are LGHNA and YSLEER. The CDR3: CASSQEWGTAASYEQYF. Here the CDR3 DNA reads TGCGCCAGCAGCCAAGAGTGGGGGACAGCCGCGTCCTACGAGCAGTACTTC.

The chain has TRBV6-5 and TRBJ2-5; TRBD1 is a possible D gene (9 bases). The germline V gene encodes CDR1 MNHEY and CDR2 SVGAGI. This CDR3 contains 14 residues. V dropped 4 bases and J dropped 7 bases, with 16 bases sitting between them. The CDR3 DNA is TGTGCCAGCAGTTGGGACAGGGCGGGAGGGACCCAGTACTTC. This translates into CASSWDRAGGTQYF.

This chain joins TRBV7-3 and TRBJ2-1, with 8 bases that match TRBD2. The V gene end was trimmed by 4 bases and the J gene end by 1 base; junction bases not matched to a gene: 3. CDR3 size: 15 residues. Germline loops: CDR1 SGHTA, CDR2 FQGTGA. This CDR3 is CASSSTSVSYNEQFF. The CDR3 DNA reads TGTGCCAGCAGCTCGACTAGCGTGTCCTACAATGAGCAGTTCTTC.

V and J are TRBV19 and TRBJ2-7; 11 bases map to TRBD2. J gave up 6 bases and V 8 bases, and 12 bases lay outside the gene matches. The germline V gene encodes CDR1 LNHDA and CDR2 SQIVND (reference sequence). This CDR3 is 15 amino acids long. CDR3 region: CASAGTSGERSEQYF. DNA of the CDR3: TGTGCCAGTGCCGGGACTAGCGGTGAGAGGTCCGAGCAGTACTTC.